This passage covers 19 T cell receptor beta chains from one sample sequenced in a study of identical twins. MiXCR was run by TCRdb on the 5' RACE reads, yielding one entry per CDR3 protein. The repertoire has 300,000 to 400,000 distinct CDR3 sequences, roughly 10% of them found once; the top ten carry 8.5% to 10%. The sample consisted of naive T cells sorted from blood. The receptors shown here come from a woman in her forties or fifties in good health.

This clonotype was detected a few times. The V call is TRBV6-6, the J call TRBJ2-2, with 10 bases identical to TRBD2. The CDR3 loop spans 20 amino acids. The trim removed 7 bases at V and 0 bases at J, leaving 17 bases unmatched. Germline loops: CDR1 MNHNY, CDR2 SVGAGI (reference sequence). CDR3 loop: CASKGLGTSASSANTGELFF. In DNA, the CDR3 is TGTGCCAGCAAAGGGTTGGGGACTAGCGCCAGTAGCGCGAACACCGGGGAGCTGTTTTTT.

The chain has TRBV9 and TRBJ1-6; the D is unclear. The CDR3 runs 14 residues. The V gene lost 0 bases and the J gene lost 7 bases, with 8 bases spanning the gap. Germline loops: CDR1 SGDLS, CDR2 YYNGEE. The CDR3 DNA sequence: TGTGCCAGCAGCGTAGGTGGCAGGAATTCACCCCTCCACTTT. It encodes CASSVGGRNSPLHF.

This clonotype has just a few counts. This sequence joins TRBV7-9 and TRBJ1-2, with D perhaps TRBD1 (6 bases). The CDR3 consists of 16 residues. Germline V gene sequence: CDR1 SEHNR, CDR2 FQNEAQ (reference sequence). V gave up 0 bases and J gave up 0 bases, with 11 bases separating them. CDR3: CASSLAGPGANYGYTF. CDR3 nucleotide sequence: TGTGCCAGCAGCTTAGCGGGGCCAGGGGCTAACTATGGCTACACCTTC.

In nucleotides, the CDR3 is TGCGCCAGCAGAACACAGGGCTCAGGGACCGATGAGCAGTTCTTC. Translated: CASRTQGSGTDEQFF. The chain has TRBV5-1 and TRBJ2-1; a weak D match, TRBD1 (6 bases). The germline CDR1 and CDR2 sequences are SGHRS and YFSETQ. V was cut by 5 bases and J by 8 bases, with 20 bases left in between. The CDR3 has 15 residues.

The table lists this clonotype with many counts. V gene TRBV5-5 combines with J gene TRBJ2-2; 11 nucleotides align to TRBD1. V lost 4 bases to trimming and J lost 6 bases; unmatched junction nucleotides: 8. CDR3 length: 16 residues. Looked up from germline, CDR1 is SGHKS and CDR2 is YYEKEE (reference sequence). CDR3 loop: CASSVRDRGDPGELFF. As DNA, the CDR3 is TGTGCCAGCAGCGTTCGGGACAGGGGGGACCCCGGGGAGCTGTTTTTT.

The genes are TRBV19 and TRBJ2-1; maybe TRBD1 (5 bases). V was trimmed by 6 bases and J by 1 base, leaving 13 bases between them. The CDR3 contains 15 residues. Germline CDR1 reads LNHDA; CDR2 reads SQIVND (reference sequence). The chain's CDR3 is CASRHGGASYNEQFF. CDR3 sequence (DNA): TGTGCCAGTAGACATGGTGGGGCGTCCTACAATGAGCAGTTCTTC.

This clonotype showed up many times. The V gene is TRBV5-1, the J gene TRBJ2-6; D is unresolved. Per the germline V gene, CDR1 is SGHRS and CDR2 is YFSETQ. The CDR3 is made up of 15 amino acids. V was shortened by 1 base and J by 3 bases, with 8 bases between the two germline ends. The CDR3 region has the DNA TGCGCCAGCAGCTTGTCAGGCAGTGGGGCCAACGTCCTGACTTTC. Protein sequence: CASSLSGSGANVLTF.

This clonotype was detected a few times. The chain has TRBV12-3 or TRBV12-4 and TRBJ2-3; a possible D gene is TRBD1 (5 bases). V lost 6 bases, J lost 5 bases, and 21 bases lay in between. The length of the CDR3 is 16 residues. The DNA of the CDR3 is TGTGCCAGCAGGGCACCGGGCCCAGGGTCGGAAGATACGCAGTATTTT. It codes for CASRAPGPGSEDTQYF.

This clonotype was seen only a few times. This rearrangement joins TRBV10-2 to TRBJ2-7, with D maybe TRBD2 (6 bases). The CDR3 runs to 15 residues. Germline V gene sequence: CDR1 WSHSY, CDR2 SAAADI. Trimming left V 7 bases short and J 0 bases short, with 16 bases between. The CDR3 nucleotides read TGCGCCAGCACCCTAGGCGGGGTGACCTCCTACGAGCAGTACTTC. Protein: CASTLGGVTSYEQYF.

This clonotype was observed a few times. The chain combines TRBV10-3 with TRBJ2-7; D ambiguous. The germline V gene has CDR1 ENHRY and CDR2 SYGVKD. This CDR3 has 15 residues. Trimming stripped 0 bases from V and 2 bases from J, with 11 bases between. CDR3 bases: TGTGCCATCAGTGAGTCAACAGTTTTACCCTACGAGCAGTACTTC. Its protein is CAISESTVLPYEQYF.

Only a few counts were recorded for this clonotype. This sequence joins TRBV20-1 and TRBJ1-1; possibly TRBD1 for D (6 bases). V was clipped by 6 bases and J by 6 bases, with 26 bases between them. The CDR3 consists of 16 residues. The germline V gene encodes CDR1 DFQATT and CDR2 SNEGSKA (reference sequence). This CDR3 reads CSAFSDDAGGFAEAFF. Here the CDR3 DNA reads TGCAGTGCATTTTCGGATGACGCGGGGGGCTTCGCTGAAGCTTTCTTT.

For the CDR3, the DNA is TGCAGTGCTAGAGTGGAGGGACTAACTTCCTCGCTCACAGATACGCAGTATTTT. Amino acid sequence: CSARVEGLTSSLTDTQYF. The gene calls are TRBV20-1 and TRBJ2-3; 7 bases map to TRBD2. There are 18 residues in the CDR3. Germline-derived CDR1 and CDR2 are DFQATT and SNEGSKA (reference sequence). Unmatched junction bases numbered 15, after V lost 1 base and J lost 2 bases.

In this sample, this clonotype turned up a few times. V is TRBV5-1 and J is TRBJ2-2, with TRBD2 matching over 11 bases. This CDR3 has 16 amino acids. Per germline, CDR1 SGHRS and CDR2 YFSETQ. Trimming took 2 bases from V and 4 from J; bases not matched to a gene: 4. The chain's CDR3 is CASSFSGTSGTGELFF. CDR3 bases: TGCGCCAGCAGCTTCTCCGGGACTAGCGGCACCGGGGAGCTGTTTTTT.

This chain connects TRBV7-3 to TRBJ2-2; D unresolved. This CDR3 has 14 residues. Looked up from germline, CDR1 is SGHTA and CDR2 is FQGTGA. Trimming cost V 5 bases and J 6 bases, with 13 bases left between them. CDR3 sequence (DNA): TGTGCCAGCAGCGACGGACCTTTTCCCGGGGAGCTGTTTTTT. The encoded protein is CASSDGPFPGELFF.

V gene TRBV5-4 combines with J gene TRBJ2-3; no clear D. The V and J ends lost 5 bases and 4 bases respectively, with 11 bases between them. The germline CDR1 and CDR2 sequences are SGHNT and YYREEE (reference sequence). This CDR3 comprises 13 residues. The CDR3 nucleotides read TGTGCCAGCAGGGCCCAGAGATCAGATACGCAGTATTTT. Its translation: CASRAQRSDTQYF.

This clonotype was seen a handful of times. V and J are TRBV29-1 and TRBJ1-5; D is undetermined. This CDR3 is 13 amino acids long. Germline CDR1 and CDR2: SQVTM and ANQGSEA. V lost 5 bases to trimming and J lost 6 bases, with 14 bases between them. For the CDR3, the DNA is TGCAGCGTTCGAGGCGGGGAAGGTCAGCCCCAGCATTTT. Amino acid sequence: CSVRGGEGQPQHF.

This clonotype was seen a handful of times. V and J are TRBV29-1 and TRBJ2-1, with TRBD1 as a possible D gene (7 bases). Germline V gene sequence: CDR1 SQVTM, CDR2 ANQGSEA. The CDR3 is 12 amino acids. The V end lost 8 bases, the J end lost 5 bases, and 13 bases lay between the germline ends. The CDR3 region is CSLRGADNEQFF. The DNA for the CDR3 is TGCAGCCTCAGGGGGGCGGACAATGAGCAGTTCTTC.

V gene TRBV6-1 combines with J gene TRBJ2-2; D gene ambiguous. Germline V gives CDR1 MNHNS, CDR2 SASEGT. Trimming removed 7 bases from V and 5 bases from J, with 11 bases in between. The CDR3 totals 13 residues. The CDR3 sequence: CASTQPETGELFF. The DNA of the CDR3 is TGTGCCAGCACACAGCCAGAGACCGGGGAGCTGTTTTTT.

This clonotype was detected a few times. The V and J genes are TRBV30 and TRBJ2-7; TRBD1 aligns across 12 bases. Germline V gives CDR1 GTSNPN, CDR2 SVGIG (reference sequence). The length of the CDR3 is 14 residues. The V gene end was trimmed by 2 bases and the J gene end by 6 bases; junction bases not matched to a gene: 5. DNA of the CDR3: TGTGCCTGGAGTCCCGGGACAGGGGGCGTCGAGCAGTACGTC. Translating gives CAWSPGTGGVEQYV.